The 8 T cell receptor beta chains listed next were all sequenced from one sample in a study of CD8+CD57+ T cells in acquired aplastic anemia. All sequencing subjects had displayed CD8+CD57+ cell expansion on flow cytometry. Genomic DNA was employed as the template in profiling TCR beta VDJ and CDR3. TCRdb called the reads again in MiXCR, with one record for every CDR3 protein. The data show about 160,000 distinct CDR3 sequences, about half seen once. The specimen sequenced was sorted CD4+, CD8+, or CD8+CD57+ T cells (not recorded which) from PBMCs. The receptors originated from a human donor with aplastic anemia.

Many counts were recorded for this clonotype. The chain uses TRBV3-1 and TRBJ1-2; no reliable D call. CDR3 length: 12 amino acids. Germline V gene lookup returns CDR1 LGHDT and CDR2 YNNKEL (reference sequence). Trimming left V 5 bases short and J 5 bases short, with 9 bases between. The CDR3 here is CASSTMGYGYTF. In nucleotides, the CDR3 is TGTGCCAGCAGCACAATGGGGTATGGCTACACCTTC. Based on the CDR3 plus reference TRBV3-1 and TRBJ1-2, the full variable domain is DTAVSQTPKYLVTQMGNDKSIKCEQNLGHDTMYWYKQDSKKFLKIMFSYNNKELIINETVPNRFSPKSPDKAHLNLHINSLELGDSAVYFCASSTMGYGYTFGSGTRLTVV.

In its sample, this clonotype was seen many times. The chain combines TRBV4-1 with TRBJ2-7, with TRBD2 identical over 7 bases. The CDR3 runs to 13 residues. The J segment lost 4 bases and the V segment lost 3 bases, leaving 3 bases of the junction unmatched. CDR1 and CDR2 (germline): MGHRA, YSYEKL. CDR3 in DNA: TGCGCCAGCAGCCAGCCGGGAGGATACGAGCAGTACTTC. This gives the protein CASSQPGGYEQYF.

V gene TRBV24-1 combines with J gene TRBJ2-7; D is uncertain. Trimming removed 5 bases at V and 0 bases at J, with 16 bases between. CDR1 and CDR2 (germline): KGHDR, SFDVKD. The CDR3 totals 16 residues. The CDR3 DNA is TGTGCCACCAGTGGGGGTGCACCTCCGTGCTCCTACGAGCAGTACTTC. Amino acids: CATSGGAPPCSYEQYF.

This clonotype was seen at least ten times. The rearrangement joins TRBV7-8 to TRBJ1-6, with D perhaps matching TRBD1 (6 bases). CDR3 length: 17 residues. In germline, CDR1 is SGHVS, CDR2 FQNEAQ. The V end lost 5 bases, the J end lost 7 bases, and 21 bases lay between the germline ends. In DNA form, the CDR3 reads TGTGCCAGCAGCCCGATAGGGTTCAGGGGAAGCAATTCACCCCTCCACTTT. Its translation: CASSPIGFRGSNSPLHF.

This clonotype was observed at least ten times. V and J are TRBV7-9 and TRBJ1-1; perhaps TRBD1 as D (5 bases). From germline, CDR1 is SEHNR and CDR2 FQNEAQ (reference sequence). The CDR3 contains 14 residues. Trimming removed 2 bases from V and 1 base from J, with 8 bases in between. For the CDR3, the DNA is TGTGCCAGCAGCTTACATCAGGGGAACACTGAAGCTTTCTTT. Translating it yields CASSLHQGNTEAFF.

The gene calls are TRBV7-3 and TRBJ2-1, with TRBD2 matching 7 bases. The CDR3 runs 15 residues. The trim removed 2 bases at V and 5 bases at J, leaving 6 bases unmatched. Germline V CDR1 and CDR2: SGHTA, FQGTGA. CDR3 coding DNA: TGTGCCAGCAGCTTACCGGGGGGAAGCGACAATGAGCAGTTCTTC. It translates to CASSLPGGSDNEQFF.

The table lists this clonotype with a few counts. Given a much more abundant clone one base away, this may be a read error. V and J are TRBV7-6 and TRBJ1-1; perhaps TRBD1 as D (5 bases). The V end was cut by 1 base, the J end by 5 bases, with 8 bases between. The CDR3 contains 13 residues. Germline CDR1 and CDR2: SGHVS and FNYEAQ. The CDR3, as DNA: TGTGCCAGCAGCTTAGGGGGGTGGACTGAAGCTTTCTTT. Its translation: CASSLGGWTEAFF.

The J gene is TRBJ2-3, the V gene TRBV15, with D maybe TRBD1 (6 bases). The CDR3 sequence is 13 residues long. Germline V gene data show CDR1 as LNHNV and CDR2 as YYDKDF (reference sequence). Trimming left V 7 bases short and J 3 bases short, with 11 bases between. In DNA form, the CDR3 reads TGTGCCACCAAGGCAAGGGGGACAGATACGCAGTATTTT. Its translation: CATKARGTDTQYF.